The TCR beta chain described here comes from a study of PD-L1 blockade in urothelial cancer. Study-level findings and limits: Below-median pretreatment blood TCR clonality predicted better survival. Durable benefit was linked to greater 3-week expansion of tumor-associated blood clones.

V lost 1 base to trimming and J lost 7 bases, with 10 bases between them. The CDR3 runs to 12 residues. Looked up from germline, CDR1 is SQVTM and CDR2 is ANQGSEA. What went into each PCR as a spike was synthetic TCR analog templates. The table came from immunoSEQ multiplex PCR; TCRdb's copy has only in-frame clones and leaves some out. The sample carries fewer than 50,000 clones, around nine tenths recorded once. Comments on this clone: Its target is unknown.

A total of 1 to 8 samples per patient were collected pretreatment and on-treatment. The sample consisted of PBMCs, taken around atezolizumab (anti-PD-L1) treatment. The gene calls are TRBV29-1 and TRBJ1-2, with unresolved D. This sequence originates from a man in his sixties with urothelial cancer. CDR3 amino acids: CSVEGAGSGYTF. The CDR3 DNA sequence: TGCAGCGTTGAAGGTGCGGGGAGTGGCTACACCTTC.